The rows below give T cell receptor beta chains drawn from one sample of a study of blood T cell repertoires in COVID-19. The method was immunoSEQ multiplex PCR; TCRdb's version includes in-frame clones alone and lacks a portion of them. The table shows around 300,000 clones, with about nine tenths occurring only once. Sequencing input: PBMCs or T cells enriched from blood (not recorded which). These receptors originate from a woman aged 25-40 years who had recovered from COVID-19. Both conserved end residues are part of each CDR3. Each record gives: clone size, D gene, V gene, J gene, CDR3 protein, CDR3 DNA. D genes are given only for firm matches. Clone size is shown for a subset of rows, as once, few, many or a class of expanded clone.

abundance: -; d_gene: TRBD2; v_gene: TRBV29-1; j_gene: TRBJ2-3; CDR3aa: CSVEFGTSGTDTQYF; CDR3nt: TGCAGCGTTGAGTTTGGGACTAGCGGCACAGATACGCAGTATTTT
abundance: -; d_gene: -; v_gene: TRBV7-9; j_gene: TRBJ2-2; CDR3aa: CASSILGPVANTGELFF; CDR3nt: TGTGCCAGCAGCATACTAGGGCCAGTCGCGAACACCGGGGAGCTGTTTTTT
abundance: -; d_gene: TRBD1; v_gene: TRBV4-3; j_gene: TRBJ1-1; CDR3aa: CASSQADRGGSTEAFF; CDR3nt: TGCGCCAGCAGCCAAGCTGACAGGGGCGGGAGCACTGAAGCTTTCTTT
abundance: -; d_gene: -; v_gene: TRBV6-5; j_gene: TRBJ2-1; CDR3aa: CASTDTGSAEQFF; CDR3nt: TGTGCCAGCACCGATACAGGGTCCGCTGAGCAGTTCTTC
abundance: -; d_gene: -; v_gene: TRBV24-1; j_gene: TRBJ2-1; CDR3aa: CATSDRTDNEQFF; CDR3nt: TGTGCCACCAGTGATAGGACTGACAATGAGCAGTTCTTC
abundance: -; d_gene: -; v_gene: TRBV7-9; j_gene: TRBJ2-5; CDR3aa: CASSLDMKETQYF; CDR3nt: TGTGCCAGCAGCTTAGACATGAAAGAGACCCAGTACTTC
abundance: -; d_gene: TRBD1; v_gene: TRBV7-2; j_gene: TRBJ2-7; CDR3aa: CASSFRDSSYEQYF; CDR3nt: TGTGCCAGCAGCTTCCGGGACAGCTCCTACGAGCAGTACTTC
abundance: -; d_gene: TRBD2; v_gene: TRBV5-4; j_gene: TRBJ2-1; CDR3aa: CASSRGLAASDEQFF; CDR3nt: TGTGCCAGCAGCCGGGGACTAGCGGCGAGCGATGAGCAGTTCTTC
abundance: -; d_gene: -; v_gene: TRBV7-3; j_gene: TRBJ1-2; CDR3aa: CASSLAPGSDYGYTF; CDR3nt: TGTGCCAGCAGCTTAGCCCCGGGGTCCGACTATGGCTACACCTTC
abundance: -; d_gene: -; v_gene: TRBV6-5; j_gene: TRBJ1-1; CDR3aa: CASTRGMEAFF; CDR3nt: TGTGCCAGCACTAGGGGGATGGAAGCTTTCTTT
abundance: -; d_gene: -; v_gene: TRBV27; j_gene: TRBJ1-2; CDR3aa: CASSSTTGSYGYTF; CDR3nt: TGTGCCAGCAGTTCCACTACAGGATCCTATGGCTACACCTTC
abundance: -; d_gene: TRBD1; v_gene: TRBV7-6; j_gene: TRBJ1-4; CDR3aa: CASSFGQGATNEKLFF; CDR3nt: TGTGCCAGCAGCTTTGGACAGGGGGCAACTAATGAAAAACTGTTTTTT
abundance: once; d_gene: -; v_gene: TRBV9; j_gene: TRBJ1-4; CDR3aa: CASSVTGYSEEKLFF; CDR3nt: TGTGCCAGCAGCGTAACAGGGTATTCTGAAGAAAAACTGTTTTTT
abundance: few; d_gene: -; v_gene: TRBV27; j_gene: TRBJ2-5; CDR3aa: CASLDFDPSQETQYF; CDR3nt: TGTGCCAGCCTCGACTTCGACCCATCACAAGAGACCCAGTACTTC
abundance: -; d_gene: TRBD1; v_gene: TRBV28; j_gene: TRBJ1-1; CDR3aa: CASSASGTANTEAFF; CDR3nt: TGTGCCAGCAGTGCCTCCGGGACAGCGAACACTGAAGCTTTCTTT
abundance: once; d_gene: TRBD1; v_gene: TRBV24-1; j_gene: TRBJ2-5; CDR3aa: CATSGRPGTGQETQYF; CDR3nt: TGTGCCACCAGTGGGCGACCTGGGACAGGGCAAGAGACCCAGTACTTC
abundance: once; d_gene: -; v_gene: TRBV5-1; j_gene: TRBJ2-7; CDR3aa: CASSLAGAEQYF; CDR3nt: TGCGCCAGCAGCTTGGCTGGGGCCGAGCAGTACTTC
abundance: -; d_gene: TRBD1; v_gene: TRBV28; j_gene: TRBJ1-6; CDR3aa: CASTVSGQGYSPLHF; CDR3nt: TGTGCCAGCACAGTTTCAGGACAGGGGTATTCACCCCTCCACTTT
abundance: -; d_gene: TRBD1; v_gene: TRBV7-2; j_gene: TRBJ2-5; CDR3aa: CASSQRTGGETQYF; CDR3nt: TGTGCCAGCAGCCAACGGACAGGTGGGGAGACCCAGTACTTC